These 5 T cell receptor beta chains were all obtained from the same sample, sequenced in a study of cytotoxic CD8 clonotypes in ibrutinib-treated CLL. Sequencing used immunoSEQ multiplex PCR; TCRdb keeps in-frame clones, though not all of them. Of around 140,000 clones detected, approximately 83% appear once; the ten largest clones hold about 1.9%. The specimen was PBMCs, collected after 24 months of ibrutinib treatment. The receptors shown here come from a human donor with chronic lymphocytic leukemia.

The rearrangement joins TRBV27 to TRBJ2-3; D might be TRBD1 (5 bases). With 3 bases removed from V and 2 bases from J, the gap between germline ends came to 15 bases. CDR3 length: 16 residues. Germline CDR1 is MNHEY and CDR2 is SMNVEV (reference sequence). The CDR3 loop reads CASSFNDRKNTDTQYF. The CDR3 nucleotides read TGTGCCAGCAGTTTCAATGACAGAAAGAACACAGATACGCAGTATTTT.

V usage is TRBV18 and J usage is TRBJ2-3; 13 bases match TRBD2. The junction had 8 bases not matched to a gene; V was cut back by 3 bases and J by 2 bases. Germline assignment: CDR1 KGHSH and CDR2 LQKENI. The CDR3 is made up of 18 amino acids. The CDR3 loop reads CASSPYLTSGGVTDTQYF. The CDR3 nucleotides are TGTGCCAGCTCACCTTACCTTACTAGCGGGGGGGTCACAGATACGCAGTATTTT.

This clone was counted between two and nine times. This chain joins TRBV30 and TRBJ1-1, with 7 positions matching TRBD1. V lost 1 base and J lost 8; bases outside the gene matches: 13. Germline loops: CDR1 GTSNPN, CDR2 SVGIG (reference sequence). The CDR3 runs 15 residues. In DNA, the CDR3 is TGTGCCTGGAGTGCCCCACGGGACAGAGGGTCCGAAGCTTTCTTT. This translates into CAWSAPRDRGSEAFF.

In regard to this clone: Additional DNA sequences in this sample encode the identical CDR3. The chain links TRBV7-9 to TRBJ1-4; a weak D match, TRBD1 (5 bases). V lost 1 base to trimming and J lost 4 bases, with 7 bases between them. The CDR3 covers 14 residues. The germline gives CDR1 SEHNR, CDR2 FQNEAQ (reference sequence). The CDR3, as DNA: TGTGCCAGCAGCTTAGGGGGCGGTAATGAAAAACTGTTTTTT. Translation: CASSLGGGNEKLFF.

J is TRBJ2-3 and V is TRBV29-1, with D possibly TRBD2 on 5 matching bases. The germline V gene encodes CDR1 SQVTM and CDR2 ANQGSEA. V was shortened by 7 bases and J by 3 bases, with 17 bases between the two germline ends. This CDR3 comprises 14 residues. The CDR3 bases are TGCAGCGCCGAAGAGGATTCGGGGACAGATACGCAGTATTTT. It specifies CSAEEDSGTDTQYF.